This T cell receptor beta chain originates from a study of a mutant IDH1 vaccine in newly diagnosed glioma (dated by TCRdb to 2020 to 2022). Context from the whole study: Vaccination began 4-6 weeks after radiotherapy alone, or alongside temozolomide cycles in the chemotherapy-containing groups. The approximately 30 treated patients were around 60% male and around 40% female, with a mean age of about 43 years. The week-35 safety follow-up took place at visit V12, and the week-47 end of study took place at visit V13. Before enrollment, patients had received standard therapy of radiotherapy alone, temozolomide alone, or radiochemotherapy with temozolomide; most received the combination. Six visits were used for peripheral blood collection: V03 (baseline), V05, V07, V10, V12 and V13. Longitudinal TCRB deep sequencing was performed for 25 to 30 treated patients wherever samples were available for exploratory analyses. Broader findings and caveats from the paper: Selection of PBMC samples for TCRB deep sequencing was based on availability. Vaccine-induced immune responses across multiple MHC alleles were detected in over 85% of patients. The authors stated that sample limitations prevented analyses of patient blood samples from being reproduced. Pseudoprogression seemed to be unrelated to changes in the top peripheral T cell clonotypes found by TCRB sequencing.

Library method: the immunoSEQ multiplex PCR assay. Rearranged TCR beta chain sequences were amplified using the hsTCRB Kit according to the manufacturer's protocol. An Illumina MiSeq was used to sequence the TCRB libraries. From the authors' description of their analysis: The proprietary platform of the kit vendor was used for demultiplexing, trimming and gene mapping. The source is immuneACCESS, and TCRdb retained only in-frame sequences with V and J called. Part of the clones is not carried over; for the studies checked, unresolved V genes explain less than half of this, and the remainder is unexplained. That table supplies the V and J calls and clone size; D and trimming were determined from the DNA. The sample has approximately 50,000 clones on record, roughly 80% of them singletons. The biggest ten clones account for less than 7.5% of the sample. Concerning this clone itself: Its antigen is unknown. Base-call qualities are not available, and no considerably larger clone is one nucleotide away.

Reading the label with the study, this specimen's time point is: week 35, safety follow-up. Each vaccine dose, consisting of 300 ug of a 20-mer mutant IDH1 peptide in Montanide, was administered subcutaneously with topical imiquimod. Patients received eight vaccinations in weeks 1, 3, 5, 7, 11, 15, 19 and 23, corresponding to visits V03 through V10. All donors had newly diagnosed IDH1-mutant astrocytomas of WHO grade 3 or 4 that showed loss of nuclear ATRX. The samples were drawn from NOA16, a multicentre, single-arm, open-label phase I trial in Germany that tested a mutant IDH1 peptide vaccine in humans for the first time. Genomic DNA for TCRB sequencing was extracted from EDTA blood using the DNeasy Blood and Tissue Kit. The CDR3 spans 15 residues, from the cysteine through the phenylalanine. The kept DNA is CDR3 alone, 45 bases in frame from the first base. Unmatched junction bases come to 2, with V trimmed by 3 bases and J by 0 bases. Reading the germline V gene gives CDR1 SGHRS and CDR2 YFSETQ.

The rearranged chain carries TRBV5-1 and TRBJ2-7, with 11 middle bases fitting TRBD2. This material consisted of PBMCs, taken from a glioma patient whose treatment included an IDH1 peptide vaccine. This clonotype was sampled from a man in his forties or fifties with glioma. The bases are TGCGCCAGCAGCTCAGGACTAGCGGGCTCCTACGAGCAGTACTTC. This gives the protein CASSSGLAGSYEQYF.